This T cell receptor (beta chain) was identified in a study of blood T cell repertoires in COVID-19. Study context: PBMCs, B-cell-depleted T cells, or T cells provided the cDNA or gDNA that made up the material.

This CDR3 is 14 amino acids long. CDR1 and CDR2 from the germline V gene are SGHNT and YYREEE (reference sequence). Losses at the gene ends were 0 bases for V and 6 bases for J; bases not matched to a gene: 5. Libraries were prepared by immunoSEQ multiplex PCR; TCRdb keeps only in-frame clonotypes and omits some of them. Counted here are 130,000 or so clones, 84% occurring once; the ten biggest clones make up 9.5% to 15%. The gene calls are TRBV5-4 and TRBJ1-2, with TRBD1 identical over 7 bases. Sequencing was carried out using peripheral blood. This clonotype originated in a human donor in a cohort sampled during active COVID-19. CDR3 sequence: CASSLEGARHGYTF. Here the CDR3 DNA reads TGTGCCAGCAGCTTGGAGGGGGCGCGGCATGGCTACACCTTC.